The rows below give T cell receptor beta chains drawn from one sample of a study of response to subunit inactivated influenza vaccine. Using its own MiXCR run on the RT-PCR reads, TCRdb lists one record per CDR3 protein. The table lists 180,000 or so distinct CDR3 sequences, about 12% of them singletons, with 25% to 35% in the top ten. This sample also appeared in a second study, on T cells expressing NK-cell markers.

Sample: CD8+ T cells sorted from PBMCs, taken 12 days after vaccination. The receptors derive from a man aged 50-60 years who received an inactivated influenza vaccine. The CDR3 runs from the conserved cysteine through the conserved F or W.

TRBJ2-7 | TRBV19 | CASRGGKSDYEQYF
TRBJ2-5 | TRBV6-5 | CASSYSGPLGTQYF
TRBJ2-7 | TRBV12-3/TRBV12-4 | CASSRDIMGQYF
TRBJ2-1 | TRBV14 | CASQRNRGRGNEQFF
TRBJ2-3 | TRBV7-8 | CASSLASGVGTDTQYF
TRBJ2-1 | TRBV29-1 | CSAELLQDPREDEQFF
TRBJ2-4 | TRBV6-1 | CASSLTGLIDIQYF
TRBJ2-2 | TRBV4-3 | CASSQEGLRAGELFF
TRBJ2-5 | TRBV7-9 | CASSEEGAETQYF
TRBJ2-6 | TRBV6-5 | CASSYGGQVGANVLTF
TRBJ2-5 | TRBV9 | CASSPKKGEETQYF
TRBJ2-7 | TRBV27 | CASSLGGGDRGPYEQYF
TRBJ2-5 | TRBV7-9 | CASSLAGYQETQYF
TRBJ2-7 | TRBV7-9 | CASIGAGGEQYF
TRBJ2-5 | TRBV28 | CASSPTRREKETQYF
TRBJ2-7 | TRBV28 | CASSFTAPGTSGRASYEQYF
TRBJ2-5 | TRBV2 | CASTGQGEETQYF
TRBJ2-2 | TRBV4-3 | CASSQDSNRRTGELFF
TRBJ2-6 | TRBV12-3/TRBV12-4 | CGSSNRDSGANVLTF
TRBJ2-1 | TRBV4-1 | CASSQISPGTSRSNEQFF
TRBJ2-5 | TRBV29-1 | CSVTPRTEAQETQYF
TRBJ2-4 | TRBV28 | CASSFLTSGLAKNIQYF
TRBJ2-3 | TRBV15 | CATSRDGEGPSTDTQYF
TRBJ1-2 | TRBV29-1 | CSVDTGTGDYGYTF
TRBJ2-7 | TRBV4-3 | CASGQGTSGSYEQYF
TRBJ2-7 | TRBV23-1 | CASSPPSGQGIAYEQYF
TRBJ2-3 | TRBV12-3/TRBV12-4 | CASSPERGGNTDTQYF
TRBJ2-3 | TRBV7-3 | CASSPLGGTDTQYF